This TCR beta chain was sequenced for a study of T cell changes during pregnancy in multiple sclerosis. Trimming at V came to 8 bases and at J to 10 bases, leaving 7 bases not matched to a gene. Germline lookup yields CDR1 SGHRS and CDR2 YFSETQ. The CDR3 extends over 13 amino acids. The data were produced by immunoSEQ multiplex PCR, yet TCRdb's version contains in-frame clones alone and is incomplete. Of 45,000 to 55,000 clones in the sample, 70% to 90% are singletons; the top ten hold about 2%. This clone was seen only a few times. This sample comprised peripheral blood, obtained in the first trimester of pregnancy. This receptor was taken from a female donor with multiple sclerosis, enrolled in a pregnancy study. This chain uses TRBV5-1 with TRBJ1-6, with 9 nucleotides matching TRBD1. In DNA, the CDR3 is TGCGCCAGTGCAAGGACAGGGGACTCACCCCTCCACTTT. It codes for CASARTGDSPLHF. Together with reference TRBV5-1 and TRBJ1-6, the CDR3 gives the full variable domain: KAGVTQTPRYLIKTRGQQVTLSCSPISGHRSVSWYQQTPGQGLQFLFEYFSETQRNKGNFPGRFSGRQFSNSRSEMNVSTLELGDSALYLCASARTGDSPLHFGNGTRLTVT.